Given below is one TCR beta chain in context. This specimen comes from a study of shared clonotypes between healthy human individuals. Running of the assay took place at deep level. Each cell subset's genomic DNA was divided evenly among several immunoSEQ plates. Sequenced by immunoSEQ multiplex PCR; TCRdb stores in-frame clones only, minus some. The top ten hold 0.3% to 0.45% of the sample, which has approximately 2,300,000 clones, under 95% seen once. V was pared by 2 bases and J by 7 bases, with 11 bases between. The CDR3 spans 13 residues. Germline V lookup: CDR1 SGHTA, CDR2 FQGNSA. Within Nashville, Tennessee resided all donors, each a Caucasian adult.

The receptor was isolated from a man between 18 and 35 years old in good health. Some clones in this sample may be carry-over from other donors' samples. V and J are TRBV7-2 and TRBJ1-1; the D gene is possibly TRBD1 (6 bases). The specimen was naive CD4+ T cells from PBMCs. Subset given: CD45RA+ positively selected. The CDR3 reads CASSLRGVDEAFF. For the CDR3, the DNA is TGTGCCAGCAGCTTAAGGGGGGTGGATGAAGCTTTCTTT.